The 13 T cell receptor beta chains reported below all come from one sample, sequenced in a study of control samples from healthy donors and cancer patients. The method was immunoSEQ multiplex PCR; TCRdb's version includes in-frame clones alone and lacks a portion of them. The sample lists more than 100,000 clones; approximately 89% were seen once. Sequenced sample: blood. These receptors all stem from a man aged 40-50 years in good health.

The J gene is TRBJ1-2, the V gene TRBV25-1; 8 positions agree with TRBD1. Trimming removed 6 bases from V and 4 bases from J; junction bases left unmatched: 10. From germline, CDR1 is MGHDK and CDR2 SYGVNS. The length of the CDR3 is 15 residues. CDR3 region: CASRPPQGAVYGYTF. DNA for the CDR3: TGTGCCAGCAGGCCGCCTCAGGGGGCGGTCTATGGCTACACCTTC.

The rearrangement joins TRBV15 to TRBJ1-1, with D maybe TRBD1 (5 bases). V was clipped by 1 base and J by 1 base, with 10 bases between them. Germline V gene lookup returns CDR1 LNHNV and CDR2 YYDKDF (reference sequence). The CDR3 has 15 residues. The CDR3 loop reads CATSRGRGRNTEAFF. CDR3 sequence (DNA): TGTGCCACCAGCAGAGGTCGGGGGAGGAACACTGAAGCTTTCTTT.

The chain couples TRBV2 to TRBJ1-4; TRBD1 agrees at 7 bases. From germline, CDR1 is SNHLY and CDR2 FYNNEI. The trim removed 6 bases at V and 8 bases at J, leaving 12 bases unmatched. The CDR3 has 15 amino acids. The CDR3 region is CASRLQGMLGEKLFF. For the CDR3, the DNA is TGTGCCAGCAGGTTACAGGGGATGTTGGGCGAAAAACTGTTTTTT.

This rearrangement joins TRBV14 to TRBJ2-2; the match to TRBD2 covers 7 bases. CDR3 length: 12 residues. Germline V gene data show CDR1 as SGHDN and CDR2 as FVKESK. The V segment lost 4 bases and the J segment 8 bases; nucleotides outside the gene matches: 1. CDR3 DNA sequence: TGTGCCAGCAGCCTGCGGGGGGGGGAGCTGTTTTTT. Residues: CASSLRGGELFF.

The rearrangement joins TRBV19 to TRBJ1-4, with D perhaps matching TRBD1 (5 bases). Germline loops: CDR1 LNHDA, CDR2 SQIVND (reference sequence). V lost 4 bases and J 3 bases, leaving 15 bases between the germline ends. CDR3 size: 16 residues. The CDR3 nucleotides are TGTGCCAGTAGTAAGGGGAAAGGAATTCCTAATGAAAAACTGTTTTTT. As protein: CASSKGKGIPNEKLFF.

CDR3 nucleotide sequence: TGTGCCAGCAGTTACTCGACAGGGACACCTAATCAGCCCCAGCATTTT. Residues: CASSYSTGTPNQPQHF. The chain recombines TRBV6-6 with TRBJ1-5; TRBD1 aligns across 7 bases. Germline CDR1 MNHNY, CDR2 SVGAGI (reference sequence). The CDR3 covers 16 residues. The J segment lost 4 bases and the V segment lost 0 bases, leaving 6 bases of the junction unmatched.

The rearrangement uses TRBV6-1 and TRBJ1-4, with no clear D. Germline CDR1 and CDR2: MNHNS and SASEGT. CDR3 size: 16 residues. V lost 2 bases, J lost 5 bases, and 15 bases lay in between. This CDR3 reads CASSESNMAGNEKLFF. Here the CDR3 DNA reads TGTGCCAGCAGTGAAAGTAATATGGCGGGAAATGAAAAACTGTTTTTT.

The CDR3 loop reads CASSSYNEQFF. CDR3 in DNA: TGTGCCAGCAGCTCCTACAATGAGCAGTTCTTC. V usage is TRBV5-6 and J usage is TRBJ2-1, with unresolved D. Trimming removed 3 bases at V and 2 bases at J, with 0 bases between. This CDR3 is built from 11 residues. Germline V gene sequence: CDR1 SGHDT, CDR2 YYEEEE.

This rearrangement joins TRBV7-9 to TRBJ1-2, with TRBD1 matching 8 bases. Trimming took 0 bases from V and 2 from J; bases not matched to a gene: 5. Germline values: CDR1 SEHNR, CDR2 FQNEAQ (reference sequence). This CDR3 comprises 16 residues. The CDR3 nucleotides are TGTGCCAGCAGCTTAGCGCGGCCAGGGGGCAACTATGGCTACACCTTC. Translated: CASSLARPGGNYGYTF.

The CDR3 is CASSQATVTYSGANVLTF. The DNA for the CDR3 is TGTGCCAGCAGCCAAGCAACAGTAACCTACTCTGGGGCCAACGTCCTGACTTTC. V gene TRBV3-1 (or the pseudogene TRBV3-2) combines with J gene TRBJ2-6; no firm D call. Germline V lookup: CDR1 LGHDT, CDR2 YNNKEL (reference sequence). The CDR3 sequence is 18 residues long. Trimming stripped 1 base from V and 0 bases from J, with 13 bases between.

This chain joins TRBV7-9 and TRBJ2-3, with TRBD2 matching 11 bases. V dropped 6 bases and J dropped 2; count of bases not matched to a gene: 7. Germline CDR1 SEHNR, CDR2 FQNEAQ (reference sequence). The CDR3 totals 16 residues. The DNA of the CDR3 is TGTGCCAGCAGACCTACTAGCGGGGGACCCACAGATACGCAGTATTTT. This translates into CASRPTSGGPTDTQYF.

J is TRBJ2-3 and V is TRBV4-2; D is unclear. Germline V gene data show CDR1 as LGHNA and CDR2 as YNFKEQ. V gave up 4 bases and J gave up 4 bases, with 12 bases separating them. The CDR3 is 14 residues long. The DNA for the CDR3 is TGTGCCAGCAGCCGCGGTCAGAAGGCAGATACGCAGTATTTT. Residues: CASSRGQKADTQYF.

This clone was picked up one time. V gene TRBV7-3 combines with J gene TRBJ2-1; 8 nucleotides line up with TRBD1. V gave up 3 bases and J gave up 5 bases; unmatched junction bases: 6. CDR1 and CDR2 from the germline V gene are SGHTA and FQGTGA. This CDR3 comprises 15 residues. CDR3 sequence: CASSFDRGGHNEQFF. The CDR3 DNA reads TGTGCCAGCAGCTTTGACAGGGGCGGCCACAATGAGCAGTTCTTC. Drawing the rest from reference TRBV7-3 and TRBJ2-1, the complete variable domain is GAGVSQTPSNKVTEKGKYVELRCDPISGHTALYWYRQSLGQGPEFLIYFQGTGAADDSGLPNDRFFAVRPEGSVSTLKIQRTERGDSAVYLCASSFDRGGHNEQFFGPGTRLTVL.